This TCR beta chain was identified during a study of CD8+ T cells in alopecia areata. Punch biopsies of lesional scalp, plus peripheral blood, were taken from alopecia areata patients. V lost 5 bases, J lost 5 bases, and 12 bases lay in between. The CDR3 contains 13 residues. CDR1 is PRHDT and CDR2 is FYEKMQ in the germline V gene (reference sequence). cDNA serving as the sequencing template came from extracted, reverse transcribed RNA. Clones were sequenced by immunoSEQ multiplex PCR, and TCRdb holds only the in-frame ones, with some missing. The sample contains more than 200,000 clones, 67% of which appear only once. This clone was picked up one time.

The TCR comes from a human donor with alopecia areata. This chain links TRBV13 with TRBJ2-5; TRBD2 might be the D (6 bases). Specimen: CD4+ T cells sorted from blood, collected at week 0. CDR3 residues: CASSPGVWETQYF. The CDR3 DNA is TGTGCCAGCAGCCCGGGGGTGTGGGAGACCCAGTACTTC. Using reference TRBV13 and TRBJ2-5 for the parts outside the CDR3, the full variable domain is AAGVIQSPRHLIKEKRETATLKCYPIPRHDTVYWYQQGPGQDPQFLISFYEKMQSDKGSIPDRFSAQQFSDYHSELNMSSLELGDSALYFCASSPGVWETQYFGPGTRLLVL.